Here is one T cell receptor (beta chain) with its context. Amplification used 60 Vbeta primers and 13 Jbeta primers. Clones were sequenced by immunoSEQ multiplex PCR, and TCRdb holds only the in-frame ones, with some missing. The table has 100,000 to 150,000 clones, approximately 78% seen once; the top ten hold 1.1%. This specimen belongs to a study of cytomegalovirus exposure and HLA in healthy donors. The CDR3 totals 18 residues. With 1 base removed from V and 4 bases from J, the gap between germline ends came to 20 bases. Germline values: CDR1 SEHNR, CDR2 FQNEAQ (reference sequence). The TCR sequence derives from a young woman in good health and CMV-seronegative. The chain employs TRBV7-9 and TRBJ2-1; a weak D match, TRBD1 (6 bases). The sample was PBMCs. CDR3 in amino acids: CASSLVGAKFFAYNEQFF. As DNA, the CDR3 is TGTGCCAGCAGCTTAGTGGGGGCTAAATTTTTCGCGTACAATGAGCAGTTCTTC. Using reference TRBV7-9 and TRBJ2-1 for the parts outside the CDR3, the full variable domain is DTGVSQNPRHKITKRGQNVTFRCDPISEHNRLYWYRQTLGQGPEFLTYFQNEAQLEKSRLLSDRFSAERPKGSFSTLEIQRTEQGDSAMYLCASSLVGAKFFAYNEQFFGPGTRLTVL.